This TCR beta chain was sequenced in a study of control samples from healthy donors and cancer patients. The CDR3 runs to 15 residues. Between the trimmed V and J ends, which lost 1 base and 7 bases, there was a span of 14 bases. Germline values: CDR1 MNHNS, CDR2 SASEGT. The method was immunoSEQ multiplex PCR; TCRdb's version includes in-frame clones alone and lacks a portion of them. The sample includes roughly 52,000 clones, 95% to 97% of them seen just once. The gene calls are TRBV6-1 and TRBJ2-1; D is possibly TRBD1 (5 bases). The source material was blood. The TCR sequence derives from a woman aged 25 to 39 in good health. Written as DNA, the CDR3 is TGTGCCAGCAGTGAAGTTTCAGGGCCGTATAATGAGCAGTTCTTC. Translation: CASSEVSGPYNEQFF.